This T cell receptor (beta chain) derives from a study of blood T cell repertoires in COVID-19. Across the study: Donors in the United States, Italy and Spain gave samples during acute or convalescent COVID-19. PBMCs, B-cell-depleted T cells, or T cells were the source of the cDNA or gDNA that made up the material.

Original methodology: Reference gene primer amplification yielded estimated nucleated cell counts. This table comes from immunoSEQ multiplex PCR, and its TCRdb copy is limited to in-frame clones, with some not included. D and trimming were read from the DNA, whereas the V and J calls and clone size are those reported in that table. The sample lists over 85,000 clones, approximately 80% occurring once. The CDR3 loop spans 15 amino acids. J was trimmed by 6 bases and V by 4 bases; bases with no gene match: 7. CDR1 is SGHRS and CDR2 is YFSETQ in the germline V gene. Sequencing used peripheral blood. The rearrangement links TRBV5-1 to TRBJ2-1, with 10 bases that match TRBD1. The TCR originated in a woman between 65 and 79 years old with acute or convalescent COVID-19. The CDR3 coding sequence is TGCGCCAGCAGCCCGGGACAGGGGACTATCAATGAGCAGTTCTTC. As protein: CASSPGQGTINEQFF.